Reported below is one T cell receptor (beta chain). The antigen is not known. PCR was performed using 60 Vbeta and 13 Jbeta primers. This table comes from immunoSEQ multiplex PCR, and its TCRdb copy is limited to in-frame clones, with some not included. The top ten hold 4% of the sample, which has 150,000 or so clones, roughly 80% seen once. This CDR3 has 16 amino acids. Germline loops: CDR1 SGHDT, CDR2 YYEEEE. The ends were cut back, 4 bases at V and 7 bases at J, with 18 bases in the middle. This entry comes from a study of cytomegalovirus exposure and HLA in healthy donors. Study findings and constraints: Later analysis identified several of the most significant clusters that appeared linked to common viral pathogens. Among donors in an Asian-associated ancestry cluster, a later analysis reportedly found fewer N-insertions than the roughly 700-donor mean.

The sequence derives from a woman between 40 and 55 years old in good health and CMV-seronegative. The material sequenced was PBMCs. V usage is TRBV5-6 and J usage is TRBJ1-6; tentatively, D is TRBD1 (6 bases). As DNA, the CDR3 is TGTGCCAGCAGCCTGGCCGGACAGTCAGTCAATTCACCCCTCCACTTT. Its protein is CASSLAGQSVNSPLHF.